Listed below are T cell receptor beta chains from one sample, sequenced in a study of blood T cell repertoires in COVID-19. Generated by immunoSEQ multiplex PCR, the TCRdb table keeps only in-frame clones and is missing some. The table records about 260,000 clones, 80% to 90% of them present only once. The specimen was PBMCs or T cells enriched from blood (not recorded which). These receptors came from a man aged 50 or older who had been exposed to COVID-19. The conserved cysteine and the conserved F or W are not part of the CDR3 here. Fields, in order: J gene, clone size, V gene, CDR3 protein. Some rows have no size entry. The others give once, few or many, or a class for an expanded clone.

TRBJ1-1 | once | TRBV4-2 | ASSQGVGRQRNTEAF
TRBJ1-1 | . | TRBV7-9 | ASSFEQANTEAF
TRBJ1-5 | . | TRBV28 | ASKATSRRGVNQPQH
TRBJ1-5 | few | TRBV4-1 | ASSPVSRGSNQPQH
TRBJ1-5 | . | TRBV27 | ASRGSTGADQPQH
TRBJ2-7 | . | TRBV10-3 | AIRRDSSSYEQY
TRBJ2-3 | . | TRBV10-3 | AISARRRTSTDTQY
TRBJ2-3 | . | TRBV29-1 | SVAPGQGPPTDTQY
TRBJ2-7 | . | TRBV3-1/TRBV3-2 | ASSANPGLAIEQY
TRBJ2-7 | . | TRBV2 | ASSVETSSYEQY
TRBJ2-2 | . | TRBV7-9 | ASSSRTSGSGELF
TRBJ1-5 | . | TRBV27 | ASSLIGDSRPQH
TRBJ1-1 | . | TRBV19 | ASSTIRVVGTEAF
TRBJ1-2 | . | TRBV28 | ASTHLGYGYT
TRBJ2-3 | . | TRBV6-5 | ASRELAGLGDTQY
TRBJ1-2 | . | TRBV12-2 | ASRLVEGREDYGYT
TRBJ1-4 | . | TRBV5-1 | ASSLGDIPEKLF
TRBJ2-7 | . | TRBV11-3 | ASTSAGTYEQY
TRBJ1-1 | . | TRBV19 | ASRDSSYTEAF
TRBJ1-5 | . | TRBV6-6 | ASSVVSQPQH
TRBJ2-7 | . | TRBV28 | ASSFYREWY
TRBJ1-1 | . | TRBV14 | ASSPYTEAF
TRBJ1-1 | . | TRBV18 | ASSRDRGNTEAF
TRBJ1-2 | . | TRBV6-6 | ASSYDGTGGYGYT
TRBJ2-1 | . | TRBV7-2 | ASSSKRGGEEYYNEQF
TRBJ2-5 | . | TRBV5-1 | ASSFVGAGPSQETQY
TRBJ1-5 | . | TRBV13 | ASSARDRGPNQPQH
TRBJ2-2 | . | TRBV7-2 | ASSPLGLWDTGELF
TRBJ2-5 | . | TRBV10-3 | AIRARGTRETQY
TRBJ1-3 | . | TRBV5-6 | ASSLEGQGKNTIY
TRBJ1-2 | . | TRBV24-1 | ATSGPGAAYGYT
TRBJ2-3 | . | TRBV19 | ASRITGHLTDTQY
TRBJ2-7 | . | TRBV15 | ATSRDRWGLGEQY
TRBJ1-3 | . | TRBV5-4 | ASSSGGTLPGNTIY
TRBJ1-5 | . | TRBV19 | ASSIQHSNQPQH
TRBJ2-4 | . | TRBV18 | ASSPDTGNIQY
TRBJ1-1 | . | TRBV27 | ASRTTSGVTEAF
TRBJ2-3 | . | TRBV7-2 | ASSLWTSGITDTQY
TRBJ1-5 | . | TRBV28 | ASSSIGRGSNQPQH
TRBJ2-5 | . | TRBV18 | ASSPTDYQETQY
TRBJ2-7 | . | TRBV5-4 | ASSLRQGVDEQY
TRBJ2-1 | . | TRBV5-1 | ASSRPGLAGSEQF
TRBJ1-1 | . | TRBV2 | ASSEEGGGTEAF
TRBJ2-5 | . | TRBV6-1 | ASSERRGTAQETQY
TRBJ2-1 | . | TRBV27 | ASSLKWGDYVVEQF
TRBJ1-2 | . | TRBV27 | ASSLGGPYGYT